A single T cell receptor beta chain is shown here with its context. Its antigen is still unknown. Time point denoted: week 11, during vaccination. With topical imiquimod, each dose of the vaccine consisted of 300 ug of mutant IDH1 20-mer peptide. These data belong to a study of a mutant IDH1 vaccine in newly diagnosed glioma. The assay was immunoSEQ multiplex PCR, and TCRdb's table has in-frame clones only and misses some. The table lists 55,000 to 70,000 clones, about 91% of them singletons. The receptor was isolated from a man aged 35-49 years with glioma. The sample was PBMCs, taken from a glioma patient whose treatment included an IDH1 peptide vaccine.

The DNA of the CDR3 is TGCGCCAGCAGCTTGGTTGGGGGGCCGACCGGGGAGCTGTTTTTT. Translated, it gives CASSLVGGPTGELFF. V usage is TRBV5-1 and J usage is TRBJ2-2; either TRBD1 or TRBD2 may fit D (6 bases each). V dropped 0 bases and J dropped 5 bases, with 11 bases sitting between them. Germline V gene lookup returns CDR1 SGHRS and CDR2 YFSETQ. The CDR3 spans 15 residues.